This TCR beta chain was identified during a study of T cells in Graves' hyperthyroidism and ophthalmopathy. Background on the study: Before treatment of any kind, peripheral blood was taken at initial diagnosis.

V was pared by 6 bases and J by 2 bases, with 5 bases between. Germline V lookup: CDR1 MNHNS, CDR2 SASEGT. The CDR3 contains 12 residues. RNA transcripts were the template for amplifying TCR beta CDR3 regions. The HTBI primer set was used in a first-round RT-PCR of the TCR CDR3. TCRdb recomputed calls from the multiplex PCR reads with MiXCR, one row per CDR3 protein. Of approximately 330,000 distinct CDR3 sequences in the sample, roughly 20% were seen once. The source material was blood. The TCR comes from a woman aged 50 to 65 with Graves' hyperthyroidism. J is TRBJ1-3 and V is TRBV6-1; D is unresolved. The CDR3 sequence: CASRVAGNTIYF. The CDR3 nucleotides read TGTGCCAGCAGGGTTGCTGGAAACACCATATATTTT.